The TCR beta chain under discussion was sequenced for a study of blood T cells in healthy people across ages. Study outcomes and limitations: The recorded TCR beta diversity per million T cells decreased in a roughly linear manner with age.

There are 14 residues in the CDR3. Trimming removed 0 bases from V and 7 bases from J, with 13 bases in between. Germline loops: CDR1 SGHNT, CDR2 YYREEE (reference sequence). This clonotype was counted between two and nine times. Its antigen is still unknown. A second PCR of 7 to 11 cycles used a sample-barcoded 5' primer and a J-beta primer mix. MiXCR, applied by TCRdb to the 5' RACE reads, yields one record per CDR3 protein. Of about 510,000 distinct CDR3 sequences in the sample, about 28% were seen once. These same records also appear under a second study, on T cells of mothers and their children.

This rearrangement joins TRBV5-4 to TRBJ1-1; D might be TRBD1 (6 bases). The source material was blood. This clonotype was sampled from a boy between 2 and 10 years old in good health. The CDR3 spells CASSLGGLGGEAFF. The CDR3 DNA sequence: TGTGCCAGCAGCTTGGGTGGGCTAGGGGGTGAAGCTTTCTTT.